The 19 T cell receptor beta chains presented below share a single source sample, sequenced in a study of shared clonotypes between healthy human individuals. TCRdb's copy holds only in-frame clones and misses some; the assay was immunoSEQ multiplex PCR. The sample has roughly 1,500,000 clones, 98% seen once. Specimen: naive CD4+ T cells sorted from blood. The subset denotes: CD45RA+ positively selected. These receptors came from a man aged 30 to 39 in good health.

The chain carries TRBV7-7 and TRBJ2-3; TRBD1 might be the D (5 bases). This CDR3 is built from 14 residues. Trimming shortened V by 4 bases and J by 3 bases, and 11 bases separated the two germline ends. Germline V gene lookup returns CDR1 SSHAT and CDR2 FNYEAQ (reference sequence). CDR3: CASSSRVGTDTQYF. CDR3 DNA sequence: TGTGCCAGCAGCTCCAGGGTGGGGACAGATACGCAGTATTTT.

The V gene is TRBV15, the J gene TRBJ2-2; 7 bases are shared with TRBD1. From germline, CDR1 is LNHNV and CDR2 YYDKDF (reference sequence). The CDR3 has 16 amino acids. V trimming: 5 bases; J trimming: 5 bases; junction bases outside the gene matches: 11. The CDR3 loop is CATSGPGQTLTGELFF. In DNA form, the CDR3 reads TGTGCCACCAGCGGTCCGGGACAGACACTTACCGGGGAGCTGTTTTTT.

This chain joins TRBV10-3 and TRBJ2-1; the match to TRBD1 covers 9 bases. CDR1 and CDR2 (germline): ENHRY, SYGVKD. The CDR3 spans 15 residues. V was clipped by 4 bases and J by 8 bases; unmatched bases: 9. The CDR3 region is CAISGGDRVLDEQFF. In nucleotides, the CDR3 is TGTGCCATCAGTGGTGGGGACAGGGTTCTGGATGAGCAGTTCTTC.

DNA for the CDR3: TGTGCCAGCAGCCCGAACCCTAGCGCGGCATCCTACAATGAGCAGTTCTTC. It encodes CASSPNPSAASYNEQFF. V usage is TRBV4-2 and J usage is TRBJ2-1, with D possibly TRBD2 on 6 matching bases. The germline CDR1 and CDR2 sequences are LGHNA and YNFKEQ. The CDR3 sequence is 17 residues long. Trimming took off 4 bases at V and 1 base at J, with 17 bases between the two ends.

The chain links TRBV28 to TRBJ2-7; 7 bases fit TRBD2. J gave up 7 bases and V 6 bases, and 15 bases lay outside the gene matches. The CDR3 consists of 15 residues. Germline values: CDR1 MDHEN, CDR2 SYDVKM. CDR3 nucleotide sequence: TGTGCCAGCAGCCCCGCTAGCGGATTCCCTCGGGAGCAGTACTTC. The encoded protein is CASSPASGFPREQYF.

The chain links TRBV6-1 to TRBJ2-7; possibly TRBD2 for D (6 bases). This CDR3 has 17 residues. Trimming shortened V by 6 bases and J by 0 bases, and 21 bases separated the two germline ends. Germline CDR1 is MNHNS and CDR2 is SASEGT. This CDR3 reads CASSELRGGAVSYEQYF. CDR3 nucleotides: TGTGCCAGCAGCGAACTAAGGGGCGGGGCTGTCTCCTACGAGCAGTACTTC.

The rearrangement uses TRBV7-3 and TRBJ2-3, with D unclear. This CDR3 has 16 amino acids. The germline V gene has CDR1 SGHTA and CDR2 FQGTGA. V was pared by 0 bases and J by 1 base, with 11 bases between. The CDR3 bases are TGTGCCAGCAGCTTAACTGTCACCGGAGGCACAGATACGCAGTATTTT. Encoded protein: CASSLTVTGGTDTQYF.

The rearrangement links TRBV4-3 to TRBJ1-1; a possible D gene is TRBD1 (5 bases). CDR1 is LGHNA and CDR2 is YSLEER in the germline V gene. The CDR3 covers 15 residues. Between the trimmed V and J ends, which lost 0 bases and 5 bases, there was a span of 13 bases. This CDR3 is CASSQDPGLRTEAFF. The CDR3, as DNA: TGCGCCAGCAGCCAAGATCCAGGGCTTAGGACTGAAGCTTTCTTT.

The V call is TRBV6-5, the J call TRBJ1-1, with TRBD1 matching 9 bases. V was pared by 4 bases and J by 10 bases, with 7 bases of the junction left unmatched. Germline CDR1 and CDR2: MNHEY and SVGAGI. CDR3 length equals 13 residues. For the CDR3, the DNA is TGTGCCAGCAGTTCCCCAGGACAGGGGAGAGCTTTCTTT. It is translated as CASSSPGQGRAFF.

Regarding this clone: Other DNA sequences in this specimen translate into the identical CDR3. The V and J genes are TRBV7-9 and TRBJ1-1; 7 nucleotides agree with TRBD1. Germline assignment: CDR1 SEHNR and CDR2 FQNEAQ (reference sequence). V lost 5 bases and J lost 4; bases outside the gene matches: 4. The CDR3 is made up of 13 amino acids. The chain's CDR3 is CASSGQGGTEAFF. The CDR3, as DNA: TGTGCCAGCAGCGGTCAGGGGGGCACTGAAGCTTTCTTT. The whole variable domain, remainder taken from reference TRBV7-9 and TRBJ1-1, is DTGVSQNPRHKITKRGQNVTFRCDPISEHNRLYWYRQTLGQGPEFLTYFQNEAQLEKSRLLSDRFSAERPKGSFSTLEIQRTEQGDSAMYLCASSGQGGTEAFFGQGTRLTVV.

Of note for this clone: This specimen includes other DNA sequences encoding the same CDR3. This chain uses TRBV5-1 with TRBJ1-4; D not certain. The CDR3 contains 15 residues. Trimming pared 2 bases from V and 0 bases from J, leaving 8 bases between. The germline V gene encodes CDR1 SGHRS and CDR2 YFSETQ. CDR3 DNA: TGCGCCAGCAGCTTAGGTTCAGCAACTAATGAAAAACTGTTTTTT. Translated, it gives CASSLGSATNEKLFF. Drawing the rest from reference TRBV5-1 and TRBJ1-4, the complete variable domain is KAGVTQTPRYLIKTRGQQVTLSCSPISGHRSVSWYQQTPGQGLQFLFEYFSETQRNKGNFPGRFSGRQFSNSRSEMNVSTLELGDSALYLCASSLGSATNEKLFFGSGTQLSVL.

The chain couples TRBV7-9 to TRBJ2-5; 9 nucleotides agree with TRBD2. The CDR3 extends over 15 amino acids. Germline V gene lookup returns CDR1 SEHNR and CDR2 FQNEAQ (reference sequence). With V trimmed by 3 bases and J by 5 bases, 7 bases remained unmatched. The CDR3 DNA is TGTGCCAGCAGCTTGGTAGCGGGGGATAAGGAGACCCAGTACTTC. Translated: CASSLVAGDKETQYF.

The chain joins TRBV7-2 to TRBJ2-1; D is perhaps TRBD2 (5 bases). CDR3 length equals 15 residues. The germline gives CDR1 SGHTA, CDR2 FQGNSA. Trimming cost V 1 base and J 2 bases, with 9 bases left between them. The CDR3 nucleotides are TGTGCCAGCAGCTTAGAGAGGGCCGCCTACAATGAGCAGTTCTTC. It codes for CASSLERAAYNEQFF.

On this clone itself: The sample contains more than one DNA sequence encoding this CDR3. This chain uses TRBV5-1 with TRBJ2-5; 7 bases align to TRBD1. The CDR3 is made up of 15 amino acids. CDR1 is SGHRS and CDR2 is YFSETQ in the germline V gene. V shed 4 bases, J shed 1 base, and the junction held 7 bases outside the gene matches. Here the CDR3 reads CASSLGDRAQETQYF. In DNA form, the CDR3 reads TGCGCCAGCAGCCTAGGGGACAGAGCCCAAGAGACCCAGTACTTC. Looking up the rest from reference TRBV5-1 and TRBJ2-5 gives the full variable domain: KAGVTQTPRYLIKTRGQQVTLSCSPISGHRSVSWYQQTPGQGLQFLFEYFSETQRNKGNFPGRFSGRQFSNSRSEMNVSTLELGDSALYLCASSLGDRAQETQYFGPGTRLLVL.

The chain carries TRBV6-5 and TRBJ1-2; no clear D gene. The V gene's germline CDR1 is MNHEY and CDR2 SVGAGI. V was trimmed by 5 bases and J by 3 bases, leaving 10 bases between them. The CDR3 extends over 13 amino acids. CDR3 in DNA: TGTGCCAGCAGTATCGCGGGAGACTATGGCTACACCTTC. This sequence encodes CASSIAGDYGYTF.

In regard to this clone: This sample includes further DNA sequences coding for the same CDR3. The chain has TRBV9 and TRBJ2-2; no firm D call. The CDR3 contains 12 residues. Looked up from germline, CDR1 is SGDLS and CDR2 is YYNGEE. V was cut by 1 base and J by 3 bases, with 1 base left in between. The CDR3, as DNA: TGTGCCAGCAGCGTACACACCGGGGAGCTGTTTTTT. Translating it yields CASSVHTGELFF.

This rearrangement joins TRBV9 to TRBJ2-5; no firm D call. The CDR3 length is 14 residues. V was cut by 3 bases and J by 4 bases, with 13 bases left in between. The germline gives CDR1 SGDLS, CDR2 YYNGEE. DNA for the CDR3: TGTGCCAGCAGCGAGCTGGGGTATGGAGAGACCCAGTACTTC. This codes for CASSELGYGETQYF.

This clone was counted a single time. The CDR3 spells CARGTMGTPPSYQETQYF. The DNA for the CDR3 is TGTGCCAGAGGCACAATGGGGACCCCCCCTTCCTACCAAGAGACCCAGTACTTC. The rearrangement links TRBV5-3 to TRBJ2-5, with D perhaps TRBD1 or TRBD2 (5 bases each). TRBV5-3 is noted as an ORF with a role that remains uncertain. The V and J ends lost 7 bases and 0 bases respectively, with 25 bases between them. CDR3 size: 18 residues.

The gene calls are TRBV7-2 and TRBJ2-5, with D hard to call. The germline gives CDR1 SGHTA, CDR2 FQGNSA. The CDR3 is 15 residues long. V was clipped by 0 bases and J by 4 bases, with 12 bases between them. The CDR3 loop reads CASSLAVGKGETQYF. Written as DNA, the CDR3 is TGTGCCAGCAGCTTAGCGGTCGGCAAAGGAGAGACCCAGTACTTC. The entire variable domain, with the rest obtained from reference TRBV7-2 and TRBJ2-5, is as follows: GAGVSQSPSNKVTEKGKDVELRCDPISGHTALYWYRQSLGQGLEFLIYFQGNSAPDKSGLPSDRFSAERTGGSVSTLTIQRTQQEDSAVYLCASSLAVGKGETQYFGPGTRLLVL.